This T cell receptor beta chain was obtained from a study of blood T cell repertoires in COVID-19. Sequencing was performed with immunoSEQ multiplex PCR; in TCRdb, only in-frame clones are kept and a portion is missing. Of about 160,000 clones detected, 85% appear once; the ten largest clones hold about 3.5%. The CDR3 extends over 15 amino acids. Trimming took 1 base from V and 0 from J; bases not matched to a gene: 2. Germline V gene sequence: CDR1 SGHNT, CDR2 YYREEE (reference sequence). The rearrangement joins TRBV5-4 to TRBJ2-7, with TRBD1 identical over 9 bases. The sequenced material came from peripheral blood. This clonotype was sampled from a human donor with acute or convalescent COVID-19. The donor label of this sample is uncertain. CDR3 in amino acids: CASSLTGGNSYEQYF. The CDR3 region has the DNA TGTGCCAGCAGCTTGACAGGGGGCAACTCCTACGAGCAGTACTTC.